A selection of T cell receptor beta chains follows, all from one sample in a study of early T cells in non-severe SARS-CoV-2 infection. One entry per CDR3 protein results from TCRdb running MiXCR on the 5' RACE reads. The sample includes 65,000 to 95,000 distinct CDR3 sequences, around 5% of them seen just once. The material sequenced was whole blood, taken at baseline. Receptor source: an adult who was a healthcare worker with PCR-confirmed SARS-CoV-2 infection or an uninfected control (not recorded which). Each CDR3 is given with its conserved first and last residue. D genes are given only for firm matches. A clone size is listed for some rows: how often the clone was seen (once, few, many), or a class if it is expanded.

CDR3 protein: CASSPPINRGGEQYF
CDR3 DNA: TGTGCCAGCTCACCCCCTATTAACAGGGGGGGAGAGCAGTACTTC
clone size: many
CDR3 length: 15
D gene: NA
J gene: TRBJ2-7
V gene: TRBV18

CDR3 protein: CASRGTGYGGTDTQYF
CDR3 DNA: TGTGCCAGTAGGGGAACAGGGTACGGAGGTACAGATACGCAGTATTTT
clone size: NA
CDR3 length: 16
D gene: NA
J gene: TRBJ2-3
V gene: TRBV19

CDR3 protein: CAWSRTVSSYNEQFF
CDR3 DNA: TGTGCCTGGAGCCGGACAGTAAGCTCCTACAATGAGCAGTTCTTC
clone size: many
CDR3 length: 15
D gene: NA
J gene: TRBJ2-1
V gene: TRBV30

CDR3 protein: CASSLTGVGEAFF
CDR3 DNA: TGTGCCAGCAGCTTGACAGGGGTGGGTGAAGCTTTCTTT
clone size: many
CDR3 length: 13
D gene: TRBD1
J gene: TRBJ1-1
V gene: TRBV7-3

CDR3 protein: CASSLQGGGYQPQHF
CDR3 DNA: TGTGCCAGCAGCTTACAGGGGGGAGGTTATCAGCCCCAGCATTTT
clone size: few
CDR3 length: 15
D gene: TRBD1
J gene: TRBJ1-5
V gene: TRBV7-2

CDR3 protein: CASSVVVSSTDTQYF
CDR3 DNA: TGTGCCAGCAGCGTAGTAGTTTCTAGCACAGATACGCAGTATTTT
clone size: NA
CDR3 length: 15
D gene: NA
J gene: TRBJ2-3
V gene: TRBV9

CDR3 protein: CASSELQINQPQHF
CDR3 DNA: TGCGCCAGCAGTGAGTTACAGATCAATCAGCCCCAGCATTTT
clone size: NA
CDR3 length: 14
D gene: NA
J gene: TRBJ1-5
V gene: TRBV10-2

CDR3 protein: CASNLRTGLGEQFF
CDR3 DNA: TGTGCCAGCAACCTAAGGACAGGGCTCGGTGAGCAGTTCTTC
clone size: NA
CDR3 length: 14
D gene: TRBD1
J gene: TRBJ2-1
V gene: TRBV3-1

CDR3 protein: CASSPSRLAGYYEQYF
CDR3 DNA: TGTGCCAGCAGCCCAAGTAGGCTAGCGGGCTACTACGAGCAGTACTTC
clone size: NA
CDR3 length: 16
D gene: TRBD2
J gene: TRBJ2-7
V gene: TRBV7-8

CDR3 protein: CASSYGLAGGTDTQYF
CDR3 DNA: TGTGCCAGCAGTTACGGACTAGCGGGCGGCACAGATACGCAGTATTTT
clone size: many
CDR3 length: 16
D gene: TRBD2
J gene: TRBJ2-3
V gene: TRBV6-6

CDR3 protein: CASSYQGGYGYTF
CDR3 DNA: TGTGCCAGCAGTTACCAGGGTGGCTATGGCTACACCTTC
clone size: many
CDR3 length: 13
D gene: NA
J gene: TRBJ1-2
V gene: TRBV6-5

CDR3 protein: CASSASRLTGTDTQYF
CDR3 DNA: TGTGCCAGCAGCGCCTCCCGGTTGACTGGCACAGATACGCAGTATTTT
clone size: few
CDR3 length: 16
D gene: NA
J gene: TRBJ2-3
V gene: TRBV9

CDR3 protein: CASLRAGDEKLFF
CDR3 DNA: TGTGCCAGCCTCCGGGCGGGGGATGAAAAACTGTTTTTT
clone size: few
CDR3 length: 13
D gene: NA
J gene: TRBJ1-4
V gene: TRBV25-1